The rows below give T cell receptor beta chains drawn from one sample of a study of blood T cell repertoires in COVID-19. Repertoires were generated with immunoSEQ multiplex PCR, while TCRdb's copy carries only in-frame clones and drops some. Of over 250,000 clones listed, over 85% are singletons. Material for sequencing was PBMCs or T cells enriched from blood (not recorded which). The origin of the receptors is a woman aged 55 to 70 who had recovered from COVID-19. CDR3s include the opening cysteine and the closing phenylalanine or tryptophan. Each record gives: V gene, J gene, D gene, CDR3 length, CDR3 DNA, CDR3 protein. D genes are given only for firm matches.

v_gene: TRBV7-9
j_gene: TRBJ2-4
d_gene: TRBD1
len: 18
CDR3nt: TGTGCCAGCAGCGAACTTACGGGACCGGGACAGGGGAAAAACATTCAGTACTTC
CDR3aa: CASSELTGPGQGKNIQYF

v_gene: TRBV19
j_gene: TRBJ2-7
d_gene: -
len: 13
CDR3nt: TGTGCCAGTAGTATCAGGGCGACCTACGAGCAGTACTTC
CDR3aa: CASSIRATYEQYF

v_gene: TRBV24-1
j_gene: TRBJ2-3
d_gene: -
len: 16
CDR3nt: TGTGCCACCAGTGATGCTAAGACCGGGTATGCCGATACGCAGTATTTT
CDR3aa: CATSDAKTGYADTQYF

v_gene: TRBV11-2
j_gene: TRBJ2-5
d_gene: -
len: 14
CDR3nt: TGTGCCAGCAGCTTAGAAGCAGGGTTCAAGACCCAGTACTTC
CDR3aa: CASSLEAGFKTQYF

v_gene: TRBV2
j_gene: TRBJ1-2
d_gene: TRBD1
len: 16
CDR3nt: TGTGCCGGCCTTGGCAAGGGGGCCGTAGCTAACTATGGCTACACCTTC
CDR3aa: CAGLGKGAVANYGYTF

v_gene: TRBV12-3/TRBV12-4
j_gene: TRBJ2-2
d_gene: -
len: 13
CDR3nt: TGTGCCAGCAGTTTAGCGTTAGCCGGGGAGCTGTTTTTT
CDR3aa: CASSLALAGELFF

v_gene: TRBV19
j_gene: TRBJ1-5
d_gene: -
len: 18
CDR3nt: TGTGCCAGTACCTCGGAACCCAGGCTCTCCCAGAGCAATCAGCCCCAGCATTTT
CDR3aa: CASTSEPRLSQSNQPQHF

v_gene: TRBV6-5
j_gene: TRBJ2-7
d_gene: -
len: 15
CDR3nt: TGTGCCAGCAGCTCCTCCGGCGGGGTCGGATACGAGCAGTACTTC
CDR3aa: CASSSSGGVGYEQYF

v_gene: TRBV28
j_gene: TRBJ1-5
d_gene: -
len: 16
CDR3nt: TGTGCCAGCAGTTCGATTCTACGGAGGAAGGGTCAGCCCCAGCATTTT
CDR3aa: CASSSILRRKGQPQHF

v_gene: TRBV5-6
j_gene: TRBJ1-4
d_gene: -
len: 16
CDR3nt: TGTGCCAGCAGCTTGTATAGACAGCCTAATAATGAAAAACTGTTTTTT
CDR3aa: CASSLYRQPNNEKLFF

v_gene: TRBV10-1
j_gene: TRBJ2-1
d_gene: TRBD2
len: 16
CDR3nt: TGCGCCAGCAGTGATCCCCGGGGCGGGAGACACAATGAGCAGTTCTTC
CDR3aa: CASSDPRGGRHNEQFF

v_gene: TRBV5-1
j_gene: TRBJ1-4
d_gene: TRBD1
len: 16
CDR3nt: TGCGCCAGCAGCTTGCTTGGACAGGGAAAAAATGAAAAACTGTTTTTT
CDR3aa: CASSLLGQGKNEKLFF